The entry below describes one T cell receptor (beta chain). Following extraction, RNA underwent reverse transcription to cDNA, which served as the sequencing template. Data came from immunoSEQ multiplex PCR; TCRdb stores just in-frame clones and leaves some out. This sample yields roughly 97,000 clones, of which 41% are seen a single time; around 1.5% belongs to the top ten. This specimen belongs to a study of CD8+ T cells in alopecia areata. Germline CDR1 is MDHEN and CDR2 is SYDVKM. V dropped 6 bases and J dropped 8 bases, with 8 bases sitting between them. The CDR3 has 12 amino acids. The sequencing input was CD4+ T cells sorted from blood. The sequence was obtained from a human donor with alopecia areata. This chain connects TRBV28 to TRBJ1-6; D call uncertain. CDR3 nucleotides: TGTGCCAGCAGAGGACCACATTCACCCCTCCACTTT. Protein sequence: CASRGPHSPLHF.